This T cell receptor beta chain came from a study of OX40 agonist ivuxolimab in advanced cancers. With respect to this clone: Its antigen is unidentified.

The protocol was immunoSEQ multiplex PCR, while the TCRdb copy is restricted to in-frame clones and leaves out a portion. The sample includes about 74,000 clones, roughly 80% of them seen just once. Study-level findings and limits: The study observed clonal expansion of CD4+ and CD8+ blood T cells by week 6 at 0.1 to 3.0 mg/kg.

Germline assignment: CDR1 LNHDA and CDR2 SQIVND (reference sequence). J gave up 7 bases and V 4 bases, and 10 bases lay outside the gene matches. The CDR3 sequence is 15 residues long. This specimen was CD4+ or CD8+ T cells sorted from blood, taken in a trial of the OX40 agonist ivuxolimab. The chain combines TRBV19 with TRBJ1-1, with 9 bases fitting TRBD1. This receptor was obtained from an adult with an advanced solid tumor such as melanoma, head and neck, liver or kidney cancer. The CDR3 coding sequence is TGTGCCAGTAGTACGACCGGGACAGGGAGGGGTGAAGCTTTCTTT. It encodes CASSTTGTGRGEAFF. The full variable domain, completed using reference TRBV19 and TRBJ1-1, is DGGITQSPKYLFRKEGQNVTLSCEQNLNHDAMYWYRQDPGQGLRLIYYSQIVNDFQKGDIAEGYSVSREKKESFPLTVTSAQKNPTAFYLCASSTTGTGRGEAFFGQGTRLTVV.